Listed here is a single T cell receptor (beta chain). Its specificity is not known. These data belong to a study of cytomegalovirus exposure and HLA in healthy donors. Whole-study findings and limits: There were about 160 TCR beta chains listed as cytomegalovirus-associated. Researchers reported in a later analysis that common viral pathogens appeared linked to several top clusters.

V was pared by 7 bases and J by 1 base, with 17 bases between. CDR3 length: 15 amino acids. Germline CDR1 is MNHNS and CDR2 is SASEGT. Primers: 60 Vbeta forward and 13 Jbeta reverse. The repertoire was sequenced with immunoSEQ multiplex PCR; TCRdb's copy has only in-frame clones and lacks some. This sample has more than 110,000 clones; under 85% occur once, and the top ten carry about 0.97%. In nominal health when sampled, donors likely had unrecorded immune exposures nonetheless. The chain has TRBV6-1 and TRBJ2-7; D possibly corresponds to TRBD1 (6 bases). Sequences were obtained from PBMCs. This receptor was identified in a young man in good health and CMV-seronegative. CDR3 sequence reads: CASIAPLTGSYEQYF. CDR3 sequence (DNA): TGTGCCAGCATCGCCCCCCTGACAGGTTCCTACGAGCAGTACTTC.